These 17 T cell receptor beta chains were sequenced from one sample in a study of blood T cell repertoires in COVID-19. Sequencing was performed with immunoSEQ multiplex PCR; in TCRdb, only in-frame clones are kept and a portion is missing. The sample has around 180,000 clones, approximately 74% seen once. The material sequenced was peripheral blood. The receptor source for this set is a woman at least 80 years old with acute or convalescent COVID-19.

This sequence joins TRBV30 and TRBJ2-5; D is possibly TRBD2 (5 bases). V was clipped by 0 bases and J by 12 bases, with 14 bases between them. The germline V gene encodes CDR1 GTSNPN and CDR2 SVGIG (reference sequence). The CDR3 is 12 residues long. The CDR3 loop reads CAWSVVDGVKYF. CDR3 nucleotides: TGTGCCTGGAGTGTTGTAGACGGGGTAAAGTACTTC.

V is TRBV19 and J is TRBJ2-2, with D maybe TRBD2 (5 bases). Trimming stripped 3 bases from V and 1 base from J, with 9 bases between. This CDR3 is 15 amino acids long. CDR1 and CDR2 from the germline V gene are LNHDA and SQIVND (reference sequence). The CDR3 DNA is TGTGCCAGTAGTATTGCCAGCGGGAACACCGGGGAGCTGTTTTTT. Translated: CASSIASGNTGELFF.

The chain recombines TRBV6-5 with TRBJ2-7; 7 nucleotides match TRBD1. This CDR3 has 12 amino acids. With V trimmed by 5 bases and J by 3 bases, 1 base remained unmatched. Germline assignment: CDR1 MNHEY and CDR2 SVGAGI. The CDR3 loop is CASSRQGYEQYF. CDR3 in DNA: TGTGCCAGCAGTCGACAGGGCTACGAGCAGTACTTC.

The chain links TRBV19 to TRBJ1-1; D may be TRBD1 (5 bases). V was clipped by 7 bases and J by 4 bases, with 13 bases between them. There are 13 residues in the CDR3. The germline V gene encodes CDR1 LNHDA and CDR2 SQIVND (reference sequence). The DNA for the CDR3 is TGTGCCAGTAAACCCCCAGGGATCACTGAAGCTTTCTTT. Translating gives CASKPPGITEAFF.

The rearrangement uses TRBV5-1 and TRBJ1-4; tentative D call: TRBD1 (5 bases). Germline assignment: CDR1 SGHRS and CDR2 YFSETQ. Trimming cost V 7 bases and J 6 bases, with 16 bases left between them. The CDR3 spans 14 residues. CDR3 nucleotide sequence: TGCGCCAGCGCCCTGGGGCCTGAAGATGAAAAACTGTTTTTT. Amino acids: CASALGPEDEKLFF.

The genes are TRBV7-2 and TRBJ2-1, with 7 nucleotides matching TRBD2. This CDR3 comprises 16 residues. From germline, CDR1 is SGHTA and CDR2 FQGNSA. V was pared by 1 base and J by 5 bases, with 8 bases of the junction left unmatched. The CDR3 sequence: CASSLVRGRVNNEQFF. DNA of the CDR3: TGTGCCAGCAGCTTAGTTCGTGGGAGGGTAAACAATGAGCAGTTCTTC.

V and J are TRBV7-8 and TRBJ2-7; no firm D call. CDR3 length: 13 amino acids. CDR1 and CDR2 from the germline V gene are SGHVS and FQNEAQ. Trimming pared 8 bases from V and 3 bases from J, leaving 14 bases between. The CDR3: CASRDKFHYEQYF. The CDR3 DNA follows: TGTGCCAGCCGCGACAAATTCCACTACGAGCAGTACTTC.

The rearrangement joins TRBV25-1 to TRBJ1-1; weak D call: TRBD1 (6 bases). The CDR3 sequence is 14 residues long. V lost 5 bases, J lost 5 bases, and 15 bases lay in between. Germline lookup yields CDR1 MGHDK and CDR2 SYGVNS. DNA of the CDR3: TGTGCCAGCAGTCTCCGAGGGGGTTGGACTGAAGCTTTCTTT. Protein product: CASSLRGGWTEAFF.

The chain couples TRBV24-1 to TRBJ1-1; possible D gene TRBD1, 5 bases. V lost 0 bases to trimming and J lost 11 bases, with 9 bases between them. CDR1 and CDR2 (germline): KGHDR, SFDVKD. CDR3 length: 12 residues. The chain's CDR3 is CATSDLRGFAFF. In DNA, the CDR3 is TGTGCCACCAGTGATTTGCGGGGGTTCGCTTTCTTT.

The rearrangement links TRBV2 to TRBJ2-7; tentative D call: TRBD1 (6 bases). This CDR3 is built from 13 residues. Germline V lookup: CDR1 SNHLY, CDR2 FYNNEI. V lost 7 bases and J 4 bases, leaving 14 bases between the germline ends. In DNA, the CDR3 is TGTGCCAGCACCCAGACAGGATCTTACGAGCAGTACTTC. Its protein is CASTQTGSYEQYF.

This clone has only a few counts. CDR3 sequence: CASSPTGQDSYEQYF. CDR3 in DNA: TGCGCCAGCAGCCCGACAGGTCAAGACTCCTACGAGCAGTACTTC. The rearrangement links TRBV5-1 to TRBJ2-7, with a weak D call TRBD1 (6 bases). There are 15 residues in the CDR3. CDR1 is SGHRS, CDR2 YFSETQ, per germline. Trimming took off 4 bases at V and 0 bases at J, with 14 bases between the two ends.

The chain joins TRBV9 to TRBJ2-3; possible D gene TRBD2, 6 bases. V was trimmed by 0 bases and J by 4 bases, leaving 12 bases between them. CDR1 is SGDLS, CDR2 YYNGEE, per germline. This CDR3 is built from 15 residues. The CDR3 DNA sequence: TGTGCCAGCAGCGTAGGGGGACTTTACGCAGATACGCAGTATTTT. This gives the protein CASSVGGLYADTQYF.

The gene calls are TRBV5-4 and TRBJ2-7; perhaps TRBD2 as D (6 bases). This CDR3 has 14 residues. V was pared by 4 bases and J by 5 bases, with 16 bases between. From germline, CDR1 is SGHNT and CDR2 YYREEE (reference sequence). In DNA form, the CDR3 reads TGTGCCAGCAGCGGAGCCAGGGAGGTAAACGAGCAGTACTTC. It yields the protein CASSGAREVNEQYF. The full variable domain, its missing parts supplied by reference TRBV5-4 and TRBJ2-7, is ETGVTQSPTHLIKTRGQQVTLRCSSQSGHNTVSWYQQALGQGPQFIFQYYREEENGRGNFPPRFSGLQFPNYSSELNVNALELDDSALYLCASSGAREVNEQYFGPGTRLTVT.

The rearrangement joins TRBV19 to TRBJ1-5; 7 bases are a match to TRBD1. J lost 6 bases, V lost 4 bases, and 12 bases had no gene match. Germline-derived CDR1 and CDR2 are LNHDA and SQIVND (reference sequence). There are 16 residues in the CDR3. The DNA of the CDR3 is TGTGCCAGTAGTACCGGCAACAGGGGCCGGGTTCAGCCCCAGCATTTT. Translation gives CASSTGNRGRVQPQHF.

A single count supports this clone. V usage is TRBV11-2 and J usage is TRBJ2-2; 8 nucleotides agree with TRBD2. The germline gives CDR1 SGHAT, CDR2 FQNNGV. The CDR3 runs 15 residues. Germline trimming cut 4 bases from V and 1 base from J; bases unmatched to any gene: 2. As DNA, the CDR3 is TGTGCCAGCAGCTCCGGGACTAGGAACACCGGGGAGCTGTTTTTT. Translation: CASSSGTRNTGELFF.

On this clone itself: At one end, the junction sequence differs from germline, possibly due to a read error. V and J are TRBV4-3 and TRBJ1-1, with D tentatively TRBD1 (5 bases). Looked up from germline, CDR1 is LGHNA and CDR2 is YSLEER. The CDR3 consists of 15 residues. The CDR3 bases are TGCGCCAGCAGTCAAGATCGGGGGACCCCAACCCCAGCTTTCTTT. Its translation: CASSQDRGTPTPAFF.

The rearrangement joins TRBV5-6 to TRBJ1-1; no firm D call. V lost 0 bases to trimming and J lost 1 base, with 4 bases between them. The germline V gene encodes CDR1 SGHDT and CDR2 YYEEEE. The CDR3 contains 13 residues. This chain's CDR3 is CASSLDTNTEAFF. The CDR3 nucleotides are TGTGCCAGCAGCTTGGACACGAACACTGAAGCTTTCTTT.